The entry below describes one T cell receptor (beta chain). Libraries were prepared by immunoSEQ multiplex PCR; TCRdb keeps only in-frame clonotypes and omits some of them. The sample yields around 300,000 clones, less than 85% seen once. The data stem from a study of blood T cell repertoires in COVID-19. Study-level information: COVID-19 samples collected from the United States, Italy and Spain covered acute and convalescent phases.

The CDR3 totals 13 residues. Germline CDR1 reads ENHRY; CDR2 reads SYGVKD. Between the trimmed V and J ends, which lost 3 bases and 2 bases, there was a span of 7 bases. Material: PBMCs or T cells enriched from blood (not recorded which). The TCR was taken from a woman in her 50s who had recovered from COVID-19. The gene calls are TRBV10-3 and TRBJ1-2, with a weak D call TRBD1 (6 bases). In nucleotides, the CDR3 is TGTGCCATCAGTGATGACAGGAACTATGGCTACACCTTC. Amino acids: CAISDDRNYGYTF.